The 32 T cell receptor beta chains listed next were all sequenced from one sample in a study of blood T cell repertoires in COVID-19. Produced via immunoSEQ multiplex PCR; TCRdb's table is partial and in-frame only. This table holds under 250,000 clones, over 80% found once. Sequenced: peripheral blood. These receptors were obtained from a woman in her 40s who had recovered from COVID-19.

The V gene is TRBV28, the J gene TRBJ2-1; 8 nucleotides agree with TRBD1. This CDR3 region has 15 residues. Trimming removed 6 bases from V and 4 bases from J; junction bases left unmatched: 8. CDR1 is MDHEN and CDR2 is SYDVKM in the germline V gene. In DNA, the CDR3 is TGTGCCAGCAGGTACAGGGGGGTCGGATACAATGAGCAGTTCTTC. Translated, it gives CASRYRGVGYNEQFF.

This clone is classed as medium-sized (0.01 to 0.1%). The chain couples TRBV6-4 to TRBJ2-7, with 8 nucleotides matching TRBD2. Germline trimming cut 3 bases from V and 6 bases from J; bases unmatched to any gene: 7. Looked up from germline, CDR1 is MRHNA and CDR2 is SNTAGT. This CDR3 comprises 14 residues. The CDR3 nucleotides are TGTGCCAGCAGTGAGTCCGGGACTAGTTTCGAGCAGTACTTC. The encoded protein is CASSESGTSFEQYF.

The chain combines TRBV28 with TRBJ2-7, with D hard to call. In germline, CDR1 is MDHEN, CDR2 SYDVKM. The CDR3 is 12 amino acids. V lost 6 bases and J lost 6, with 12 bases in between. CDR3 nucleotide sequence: TGTGCCAGCAGCCAGGTTCTTCTCGAGCAGTACTTC. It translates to CASSQVLLEQYF. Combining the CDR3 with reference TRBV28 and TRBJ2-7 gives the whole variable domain DVKVTQSSRYLVKRTGEKVFLECVQDMDHENMFWYRQDPGLGLRLIYFSYDVKMKEKGDIPEGYSVSREKKERFSLILESASTNQTSMYLCASSQVLLEQYFGPGTRLTVT.

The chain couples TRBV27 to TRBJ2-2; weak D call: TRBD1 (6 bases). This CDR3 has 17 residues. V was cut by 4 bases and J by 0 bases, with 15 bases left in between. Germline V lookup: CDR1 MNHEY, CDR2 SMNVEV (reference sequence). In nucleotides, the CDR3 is TGTGCCAGCAGTTCTTGGACAGTGGCATCGAACACCGGGGAGCTGTTTTTT. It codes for CASSSWTVASNTGELFF.

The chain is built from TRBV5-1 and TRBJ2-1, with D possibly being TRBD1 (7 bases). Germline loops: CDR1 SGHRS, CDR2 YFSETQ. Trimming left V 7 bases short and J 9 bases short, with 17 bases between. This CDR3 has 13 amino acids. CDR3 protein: CASYGQEGSEQFF. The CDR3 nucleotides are TGCGCCAGCTATGGACAGGAGGGTAGTGAGCAGTTCTTC.

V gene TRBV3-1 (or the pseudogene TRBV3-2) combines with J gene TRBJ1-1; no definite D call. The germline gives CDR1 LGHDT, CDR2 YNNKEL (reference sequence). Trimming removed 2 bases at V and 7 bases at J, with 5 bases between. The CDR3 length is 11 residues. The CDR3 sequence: CASSQRSEAFF. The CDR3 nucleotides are TGTGCCAGCAGCCAAAGGAGTGAAGCTTTCTTT.

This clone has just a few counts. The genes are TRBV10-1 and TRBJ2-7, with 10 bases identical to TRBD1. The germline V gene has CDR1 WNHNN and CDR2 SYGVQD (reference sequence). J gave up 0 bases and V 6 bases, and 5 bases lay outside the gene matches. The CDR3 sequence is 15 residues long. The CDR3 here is CASRPGQGDSYEQYF. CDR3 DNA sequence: TGCGCCAGCAGGCCCGGACAGGGGGACTCCTACGAGCAGTACTTC.

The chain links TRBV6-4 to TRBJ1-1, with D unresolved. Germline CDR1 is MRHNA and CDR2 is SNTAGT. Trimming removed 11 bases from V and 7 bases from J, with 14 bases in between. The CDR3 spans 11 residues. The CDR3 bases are TGTGCCTTATTCCGGTTGGTTGAAGCTTTCTTT. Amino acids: CALFRLVEAFF.

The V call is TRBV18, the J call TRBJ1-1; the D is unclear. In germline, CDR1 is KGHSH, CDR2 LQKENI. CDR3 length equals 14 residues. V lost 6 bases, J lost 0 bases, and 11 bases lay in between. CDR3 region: CASSLSGVNTEAFF. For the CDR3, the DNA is TGTGCCAGCTCCCTCTCCGGGGTGAACACTGAAGCTTTCTTT.

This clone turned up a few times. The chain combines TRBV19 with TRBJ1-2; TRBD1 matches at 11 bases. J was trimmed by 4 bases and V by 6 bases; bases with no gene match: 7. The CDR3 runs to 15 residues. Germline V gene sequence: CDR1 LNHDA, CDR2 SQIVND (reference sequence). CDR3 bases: TGTGCCAGTAGACTCGGACAGGGGGCCCTCTATGGCTACACCTTC. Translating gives CASRLGQGALYGYTF.

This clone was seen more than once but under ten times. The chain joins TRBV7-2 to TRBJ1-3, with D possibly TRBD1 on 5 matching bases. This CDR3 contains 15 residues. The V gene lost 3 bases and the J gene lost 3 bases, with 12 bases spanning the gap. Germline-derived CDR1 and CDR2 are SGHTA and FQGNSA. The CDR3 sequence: CASSFRASSGNTIYF. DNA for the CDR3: TGTGCCAGCAGCTTCAGGGCTTCTAGTGGAAACACCATATATTTT.

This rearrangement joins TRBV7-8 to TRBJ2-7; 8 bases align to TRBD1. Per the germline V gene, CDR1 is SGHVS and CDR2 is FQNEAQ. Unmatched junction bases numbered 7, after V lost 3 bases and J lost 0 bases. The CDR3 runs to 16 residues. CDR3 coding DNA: TGTGCCAGCAGCTTCCCCGGGACAGGCCACTCCTACGAGCAGTACTTC. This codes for CASSFPGTGHSYEQYF.

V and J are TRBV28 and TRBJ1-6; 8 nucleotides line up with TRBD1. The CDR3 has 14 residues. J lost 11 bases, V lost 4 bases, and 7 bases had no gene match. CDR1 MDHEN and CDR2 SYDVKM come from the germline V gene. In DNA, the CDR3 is TGTGCCAGCAGTTCACAGGGGGATGGAACACCCCTCCACTTT. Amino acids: CASSSQGDGTPLHF.

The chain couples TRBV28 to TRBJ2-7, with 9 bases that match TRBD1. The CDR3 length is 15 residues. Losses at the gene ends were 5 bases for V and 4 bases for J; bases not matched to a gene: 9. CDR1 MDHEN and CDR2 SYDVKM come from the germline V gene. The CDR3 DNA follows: TGTGCCAGCAGTCCTCCACTACAGGGGGCATACGAGCAGTACTTC. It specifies CASSPPLQGAYEQYF.

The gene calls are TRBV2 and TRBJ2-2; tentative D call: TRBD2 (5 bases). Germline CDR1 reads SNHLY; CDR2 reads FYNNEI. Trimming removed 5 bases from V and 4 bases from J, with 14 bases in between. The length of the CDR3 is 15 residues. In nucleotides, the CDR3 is TGTGCCAGCAGTCCTGGGTCCGCGGGCACCGGGGAGCTGTTTTTT. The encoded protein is CASSPGSAGTGELFF.

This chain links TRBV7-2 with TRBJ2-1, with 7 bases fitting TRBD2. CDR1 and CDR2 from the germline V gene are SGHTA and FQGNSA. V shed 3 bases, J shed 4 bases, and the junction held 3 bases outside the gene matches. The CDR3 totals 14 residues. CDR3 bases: TGTGCCAGCAGCTTCAGCGGGACTTACAATGAGCAGTTCTTC. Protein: CASSFSGTYNEQFF.

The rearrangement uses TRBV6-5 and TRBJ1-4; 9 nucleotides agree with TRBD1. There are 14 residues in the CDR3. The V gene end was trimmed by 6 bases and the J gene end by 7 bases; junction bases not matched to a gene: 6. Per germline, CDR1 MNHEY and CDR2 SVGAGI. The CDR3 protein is CASSIDRGGEKLFF. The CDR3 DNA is TGTGCCAGCAGCATTGACAGGGGGGGTGAAAAACTGTTTTTT.

As DNA, the CDR3 is TGTGCCAGCAGTCCCTGGACAGAGGGTGGCTACACCTTC. Amino acid sequence: CASSPWTEGGYTF. The V and J genes are TRBV28 and TRBJ1-2; weak D call: TRBD1 (6 bases). Germline values: CDR1 MDHEN, CDR2 SYDVKM. The CDR3 length is 13 residues. The ends were cut back, 5 bases at V and 7 bases at J, with 14 bases in the middle.

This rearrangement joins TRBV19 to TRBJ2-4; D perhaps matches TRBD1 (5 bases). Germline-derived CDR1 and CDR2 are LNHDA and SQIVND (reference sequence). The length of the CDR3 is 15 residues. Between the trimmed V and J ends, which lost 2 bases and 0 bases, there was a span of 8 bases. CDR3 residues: CASSITGPAKNIQYF. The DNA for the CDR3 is TGTGCCAGTAGTATAACAGGCCCAGCCAAAAACATTCAGTACTTC. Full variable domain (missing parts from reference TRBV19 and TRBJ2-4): DGGITQSPKYLFRKEGQNVTLSCEQNLNHDAMYWYRQDPGQGLRLIYYSQIVNDFQKGDIAEGYSVSREKKESFPLTVTSAQKNPTAFYLCASSITGPAKNIQYFGAGTRLSVL.

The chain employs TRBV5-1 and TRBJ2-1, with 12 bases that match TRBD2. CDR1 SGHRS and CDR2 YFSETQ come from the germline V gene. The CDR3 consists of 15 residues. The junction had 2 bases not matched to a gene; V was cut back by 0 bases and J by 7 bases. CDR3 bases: TGCGCCAGCAGCTTGGTAACTAGCGGGGGGAATGAGCAGTTCTTC. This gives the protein CASSLVTSGGNEQFF.

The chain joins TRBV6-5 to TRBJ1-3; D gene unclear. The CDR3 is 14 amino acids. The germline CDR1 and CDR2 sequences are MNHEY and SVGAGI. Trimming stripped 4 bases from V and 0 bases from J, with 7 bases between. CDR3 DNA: TGTGCCAGCAGTTTGGGAGACTCTGGAAACACCATATATTTT. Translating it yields CASSLGDSGNTIYF.

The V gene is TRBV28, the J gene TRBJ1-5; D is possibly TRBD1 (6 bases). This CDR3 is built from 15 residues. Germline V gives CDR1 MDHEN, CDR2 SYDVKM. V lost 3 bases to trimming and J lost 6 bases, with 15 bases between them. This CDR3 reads CASSFNTGPGQPQHF. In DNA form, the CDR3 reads TGTGCCAGCAGTTTTAATACAGGGCCGGGTCAGCCCCAGCATTTT. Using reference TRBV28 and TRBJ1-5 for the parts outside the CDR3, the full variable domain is DVKVTQSSRYLVKRTGEKVFLECVQDMDHENMFWYRQDPGLGLRLIYFSYDVKMKEKGDIPEGYSVSREKKERFSLILESASTNQTSMYLCASSFNTGPGQPQHFGDGTRLSIL.

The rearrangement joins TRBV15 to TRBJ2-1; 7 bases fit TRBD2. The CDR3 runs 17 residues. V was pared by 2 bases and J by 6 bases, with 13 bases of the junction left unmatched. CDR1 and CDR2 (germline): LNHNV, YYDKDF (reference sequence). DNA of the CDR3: TGTGCCACCAGCAGAACGAGCGGGGTGGGTGGGCGCAATGAGCAGTTCTTC. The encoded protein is CATSRTSGVGGRNEQFF.

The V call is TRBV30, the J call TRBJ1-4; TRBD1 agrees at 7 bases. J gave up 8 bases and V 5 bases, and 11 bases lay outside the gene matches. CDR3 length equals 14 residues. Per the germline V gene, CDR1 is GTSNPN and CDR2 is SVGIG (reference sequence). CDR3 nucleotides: TGTGCCTGGGCCCAGGGGGTGGTTGGGGAAAAACTGTTTTTT. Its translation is CAWAQGVVGEKLFF. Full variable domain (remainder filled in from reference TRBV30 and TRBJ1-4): SQTIHQWPATLVQPVGSPLSLECTVEGTSNPNLYWYRQAAGRGLQLLFYSVGIGQISSEVPQNLSASRPQDRQFILSSKKLLLSDSGFYLCAWAQGVVGEKLFFGSGTQLSVL.

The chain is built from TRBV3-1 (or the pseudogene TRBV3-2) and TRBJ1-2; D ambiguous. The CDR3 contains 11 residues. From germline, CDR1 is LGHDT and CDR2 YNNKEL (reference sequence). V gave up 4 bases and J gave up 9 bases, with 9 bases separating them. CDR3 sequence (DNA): TGTGCCAGCAGCCGAGGGATCCGCTACACCTTC. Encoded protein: CASSRGIRYTF.

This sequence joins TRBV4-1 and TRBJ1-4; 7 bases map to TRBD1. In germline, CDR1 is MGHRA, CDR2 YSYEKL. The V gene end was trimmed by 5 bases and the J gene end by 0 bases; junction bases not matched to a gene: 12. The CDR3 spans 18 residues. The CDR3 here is CASSRIAGGQTTNEKLFF. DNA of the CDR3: TGCGCCAGCAGCAGAATTGCAGGGGGACAGACAACTAATGAAAAACTGTTTTTT.

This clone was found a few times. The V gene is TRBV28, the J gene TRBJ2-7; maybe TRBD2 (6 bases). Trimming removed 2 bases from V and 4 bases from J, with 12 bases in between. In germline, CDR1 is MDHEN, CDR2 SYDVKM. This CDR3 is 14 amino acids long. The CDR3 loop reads CASSLGDWTYEQYF. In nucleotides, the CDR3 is TGTGCCAGCAGTTTAGGGGACTGGACTTACGAGCAGTACTTC.

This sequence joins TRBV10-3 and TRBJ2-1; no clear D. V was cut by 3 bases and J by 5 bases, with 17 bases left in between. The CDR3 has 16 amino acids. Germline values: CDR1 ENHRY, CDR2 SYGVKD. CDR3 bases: TGTGCCATCAGTGAATTGAAACAGCCCAAGCACAATGAGCAGTTCTTC. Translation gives CAISELKQPKHNEQFF.

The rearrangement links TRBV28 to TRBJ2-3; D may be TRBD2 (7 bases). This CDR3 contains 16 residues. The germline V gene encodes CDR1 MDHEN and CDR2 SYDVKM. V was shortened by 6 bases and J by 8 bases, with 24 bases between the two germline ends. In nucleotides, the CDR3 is TGTGCCAGCAGGGGGGGCCCTGGGGGGGCACAGGGTACGCAGTATTTT. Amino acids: CASRGGPGGAQGTQYF.

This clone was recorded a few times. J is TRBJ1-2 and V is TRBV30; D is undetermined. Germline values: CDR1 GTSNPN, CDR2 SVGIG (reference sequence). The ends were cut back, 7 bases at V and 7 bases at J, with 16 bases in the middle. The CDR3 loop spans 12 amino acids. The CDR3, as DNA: TGTGCCTCCCCGGCAGGCTCCTTTGGCTACACCTTC. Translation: CASPAGSFGYTF.

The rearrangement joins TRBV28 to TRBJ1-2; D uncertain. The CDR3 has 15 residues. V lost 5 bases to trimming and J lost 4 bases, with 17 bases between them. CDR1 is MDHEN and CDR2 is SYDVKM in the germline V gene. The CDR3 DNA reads TGTGCCAGCAGTCTAGACCCCAGTCGTCCCTATGGCTACACCTTC. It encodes CASSLDPSRPYGYTF.

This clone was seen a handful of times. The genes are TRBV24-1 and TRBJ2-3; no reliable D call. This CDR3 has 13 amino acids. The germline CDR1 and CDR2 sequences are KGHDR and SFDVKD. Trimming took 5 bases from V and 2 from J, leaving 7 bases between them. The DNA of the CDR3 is TGTGCCACCAGTGTATCACACACAGATACGCAGTATTTT. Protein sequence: CATSVSHTDTQYF.